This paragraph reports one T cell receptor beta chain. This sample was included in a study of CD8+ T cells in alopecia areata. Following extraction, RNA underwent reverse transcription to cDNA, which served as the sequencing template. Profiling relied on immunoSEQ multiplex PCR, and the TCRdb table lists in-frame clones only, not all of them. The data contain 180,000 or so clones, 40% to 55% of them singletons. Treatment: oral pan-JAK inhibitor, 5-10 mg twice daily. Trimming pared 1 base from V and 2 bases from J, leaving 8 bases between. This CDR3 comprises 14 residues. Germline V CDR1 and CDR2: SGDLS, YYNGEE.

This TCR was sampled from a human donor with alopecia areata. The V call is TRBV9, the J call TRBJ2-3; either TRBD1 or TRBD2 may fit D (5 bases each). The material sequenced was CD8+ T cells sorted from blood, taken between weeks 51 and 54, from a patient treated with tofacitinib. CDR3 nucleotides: TGTGCCAGCAGCGTAAGGGACCACACAGATACGCAGTATTTT. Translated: CASSVRDHTDTQYF.